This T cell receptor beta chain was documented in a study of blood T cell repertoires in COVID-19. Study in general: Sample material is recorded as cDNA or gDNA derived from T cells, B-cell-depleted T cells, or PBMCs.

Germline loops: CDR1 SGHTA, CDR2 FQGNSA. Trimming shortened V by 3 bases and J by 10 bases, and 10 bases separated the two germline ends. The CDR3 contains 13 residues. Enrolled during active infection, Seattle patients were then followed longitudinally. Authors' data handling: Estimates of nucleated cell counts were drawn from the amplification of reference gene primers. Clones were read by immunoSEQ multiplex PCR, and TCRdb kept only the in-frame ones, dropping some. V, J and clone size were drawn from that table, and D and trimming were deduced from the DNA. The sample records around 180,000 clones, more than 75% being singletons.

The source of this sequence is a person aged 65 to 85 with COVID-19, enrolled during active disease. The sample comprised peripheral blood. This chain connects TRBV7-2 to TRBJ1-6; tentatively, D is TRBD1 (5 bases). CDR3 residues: CASSFLEGSPLHF. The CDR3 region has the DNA TGTGCCAGCAGCTTCCTGGAGGGGTCACCCCTCCACTTT.